The 16 T cell receptor beta chains below all came from one sample that was sequenced in a study of molecular identifiers for immune sequencing clone quantification. Each CDR3 protein gets one entry after TCRdb re-called the PCR reads with MiXCR. The sample yields around 89,000 distinct CDR3 sequences, roughly 19% seen once. Input material: naive CD8+ T cells from blood, with Jurkat cell RNA spiked in. As to subset: FACS-sorted CD8+CD4-CCR7+CD45RA+ naive T cells. Source of these receptors: a human donor in good health. Some libraries in this study had Jurkat cell RNA spiked in.

This clonotype was detected ten times or more. This chain's CDR3 is CASSIAGVEQYF. CDR3 nucleotide sequence: TGTGCCAGTAGTATTGCCGGGGTCGAGCAGTACTTC. The chain combines TRBV19 with TRBJ2-7, with a weak D call TRBD2 (5 bases). V lost 3 bases and J lost 6, with 9 bases in between. In germline, CDR1 is LNHDA, CDR2 SQIVND (reference sequence). The CDR3 contains 12 residues. Full variable domain (outside the CDR3, taken from reference TRBV19 and TRBJ2-7): DGGITQSPKYLFRKEGQNVTLSCEQNLNHDAMYWYRQDPGQGLRLIYYSQIVNDFQKGDIAEGYSVSREKKESFPLTVTSAQKNPTAFYLCASSIAGVEQYFGPGTRLTVT.

This clonotype was observed many times. This sequence joins TRBV5-5 and TRBJ2-5; D not certain. Germline V gives CDR1 SGHKS, CDR2 YYEKEE (reference sequence). Trimming shortened V by 0 bases and J by 1 base, and 7 bases separated the two germline ends. The CDR3 has 14 residues. CDR3 sequence: CASSLEGLQETQYF. The CDR3 coding sequence is TGTGCCAGCAGCTTGGAAGGGCTCCAAGAGACCCAGTACTTC.

This clonotype showed up many times. V is TRBV20-1 and J is TRBJ2-7; D gene uncertain. V was trimmed by 0 bases and J by 3 bases, leaving 9 bases between them. This CDR3 has 13 residues. The germline gives CDR1 DFQATT, CDR2 SNEGSKA (reference sequence). CDR3 coding DNA: TGCAGTGCTAGAGATCTCTTGGGCTACGAGCAGTACTTC. Translating gives CSARDLLGYEQYF.

This clonotype was observed at least ten times. The V gene is TRBV27, the J gene TRBJ1-2; the match to TRBD1 covers 10 bases. Germline CDR1 is MNHEY and CDR2 is SMNVEV (reference sequence). J lost 0 bases, V lost 7 bases, and 26 bases had no gene match. The length of the CDR3 is 22 residues. The CDR3 loop is CASTASLDRGGGRGLPNYGYTF. For the CDR3, the DNA is TGTGCCAGCACCGCCTCCCTGGACAGGGGGGGTGGAAGGGGACTACCTAACTATGGCTACACCTTC.

J is TRBJ2-3 and V is TRBV12-3 or TRBV12-4; TRBD1 aligns across 8 bases. This CDR3 comprises 15 residues. J was trimmed by 4 bases and V by 6 bases; bases with no gene match: 9. Here the CDR3 DNA reads TGTGCCAGCAGCCCGGGACAGGACATTTCAGATACGCAGTATTTT. Its protein is CASSPGQDISDTQYF.

Ten or more counts support this clonotype. This rearrangement joins TRBV5-1 to TRBJ2-7; TRBD1 agrees at 12 bases. The V and J ends lost 8 bases and 6 bases, in that order; junction bases with no gene match: 3. The CDR3 length is 12 residues. Germline CDR1 reads SGHRS; CDR2 reads YFSETQ. The CDR3: CASGTGGSEQYF. The CDR3 coding sequence is TGCGCCAGTGGGACAGGGGGCAGCGAGCAGTACTTC.

This clonotype was seen repeatedly, ten times or more. The chain is built from TRBV2 and TRBJ1-1; no reliable D call. V lost 1 base to trimming and J lost 0 bases, with 6 bases between them. Germline CDR1 is SNHLY and CDR2 is FYNNEI. CDR3 length equals 14 residues. This CDR3 is CASSEGLMNTEAFF. The CDR3 coding sequence is TGTGCCAGCAGTGAAGGGCTCATGAACACTGAAGCTTTCTTT.

This clonotype showed up many times. Because the CDR3's place on the DNA is in doubt, the DNA is left out and the CDR3 is given as listed by TCRdb. Here the CDR3 reads CSVGPGATF. The chain employs TRBV29-1 and TRBJ1-2; the tabulated D call, TRBD1, remains unverified against the DNA. Including both end residues, the CDR3 is 9 amino acids long. Looked up from germline, CDR1 is SQVTM and CDR2 is ANQGSEA.

The sample holds many counts of this clonotype. The rearrangement joins TRBV12-3 or TRBV12-4 to TRBJ2-7, with D perhaps matching TRBD2 (5 bases). CDR3 length: 13 residues. V shed 5 bases and J shed 3 bases, with 11 bases lying between them. CDR3: CASSPDGLYEQYF. The CDR3 DNA is TGTGCCAGCAGTCCAGACGGACTCTACGAGCAGTACTTC.

This clonotype was observed many times. The chain recombines TRBV27 with TRBJ2-7, with a possible D match to TRBD2 (7 bases). In germline, CDR1 is MNHEY, CDR2 SMNVEV (reference sequence). The V end was cut by 7 bases, the J end by 7 bases, with 26 bases between. The CDR3 totals 16 residues. The CDR3 coding sequence is TGTGCCAGCACCGATTATGGAGGGGGGGGTCGTAGGGAGCAGTACTTC. As protein: CASTDYGGGGRREQYF.

Of note for this clonotype: Since a much larger clone is just one base distant, this may be a read error. The rearrangement uses TRBV14 and TRBJ2-7; 8 nucleotides agree with TRBD2. The CDR3 sequence is 12 residues long. Germline lookup yields CDR1 SGHDN and CDR2 FVKESK. Unmatched junction bases numbered 5, after V lost 10 bases and J lost 3 bases. The CDR3 loop reads CATPTSVYEQYF. The DNA of the CDR3 is TGTGCCACCCCGACTAGCGTCTACGAGCAGTACTTC.

The chain combines TRBV12-3 or TRBV12-4 with TRBJ2-2, with 11 positions matching TRBD2. CDR3 size: 16 residues. Losses at the gene ends were 5 bases for V and 4 bases for J; bases not matched to a gene: 6. In nucleotides, the CDR3 is TGTGCCAGCAGTCATACTAGCGGGGGATTCACCGGGGAGCTGTTTTTT. Protein: CASSHTSGGFTGELFF.

This clonotype came up many times. CDR3 protein: CASSLEGQTYEQYF. CDR3 sequence (DNA): TGTGCCAGCAGTTTAGAGGGACAGACCTACGAGCAGTACTTC. The chain uses TRBV12-3 or TRBV12-4 and TRBJ2-7, with 7 positions matching TRBD1. The CDR3 is made up of 14 amino acids. V lost 1 base, J lost 2 bases, and 2 bases stayed unmatched.

Regarding this clonotype: Since a much larger clone is just one base distant, this may be a read error. It is likely a read error, because the conserved phenylalanine at the end of the CDR3 is missing. The rearrangement links TRBV28 to TRBJ2-1, with 9 bases lining up with TRBD1. This CDR3 spans 15 amino acids. The junction had 6 bases not matched to a gene; V was cut back by 4 bases and J by 5 bases. From germline, CDR1 is MDHEN and CDR2 SYDVKM. CDR3 sequence: CASSSDRDRDNEQFL. CDR3 sequence (DNA): TGTGCCAGCAGTTCCGACCGGGACAGGGACAATGAGCAGTTCCTC.

The chain is built from TRBV3-2 and TRBJ2-5; TRBD2, as called in the table, went unchecked against the DNA. TRBV3-2 is a pseudogene. The CDR3 contains 20 residues. CDR3 bases: TGTGCCAGCAGCCCCCGCTGGACTAGCGGGGAGGGGGGTGGAGAAGAGACCCAGTACTTC. Protein sequence: CASSPRWTSGEGGGEETQYF.

CDR3 DNA sequence: TGTGCCAGCAGCTTAAGGCGGGACCTTGCAGATACGCAGTATTTT. Its protein product is CASSLRRDLADTQYF. This chain uses TRBV11-2 with TRBJ2-3; tentatively, D is TRBD2 (6 bases). Trimming removed 2 bases at V and 4 bases at J, with 13 bases between. CDR3 length: 15 amino acids. Germline CDR1 and CDR2: SGHAT and FQNNGV.